Below, 32 T cell receptor beta chains from the same sample are listed, as sequenced in a study of blood T cell repertoires in COVID-19. The data were produced by immunoSEQ multiplex PCR, yet TCRdb's version contains in-frame clones alone and is incomplete. The data contain roughly 360,000 clones, 83% of them seen just once; the ten biggest clones take up approximately 5%. The sample taken for sequencing was PBMCs or T cells enriched from blood (not recorded which). The receptors come from a woman aged 50 to 60 who had recovered from COVID-19.

The chain couples TRBV29-1 to TRBJ2-2; tentatively, D is TRBD1 (6 bases). CDR3 size: 15 residues. Trimming pared 0 bases from V and 4 bases from J, leaving 12 bases between. Germline V gene data show CDR1 as SQVTM and CDR2 as ANQGSEA. For the CDR3, the DNA is TGCAGCGTTGAAGATCTTCGGACAGCCACCGGGGAGCTGTTTTTT. Translating it yields CSVEDLRTATGELFF.

The chain is built from TRBV5-6 and TRBJ1-2; TRBD1 agrees at 11 bases. Trimming took 4 bases from V and 6 from J; bases not matched to a gene: 2. The CDR3 loop spans 13 amino acids. Germline CDR1 SGHDT, CDR2 YYEEEE. Here the CDR3 reads CASSLDRGHGYTF. CDR3 sequence (DNA): TGTGCCAGCAGCCTGGACAGGGGGCATGGCTACACCTTC.

This chain connects TRBV19 to TRBJ1-5; D might be TRBD1 (6 bases). Looked up from germline, CDR1 is LNHDA and CDR2 is SQIVND (reference sequence). CDR3 length: 15 amino acids. V was clipped by 6 bases and J by 4 bases, with 16 bases between them. The CDR3 bases are TGTGCCAGTAGATGGGGGGGGCTGGGAAATCAGCCCCAGCATTTT. Its translation is CASRWGGLGNQPQHF.

The chain uses TRBV27 and TRBJ2-1; no definite D call. Germline loops: CDR1 MNHEY, CDR2 SMNVEV (reference sequence). V was cut by 7 bases and J by 0 bases, with 16 bases left in between. The CDR3 runs to 16 residues. DNA for the CDR3: TGTGCCAGCATCCCTTTGGCGGCAAGCTCCTACAATGAGCAGTTCTTC. Protein sequence: CASIPLAASSYNEQFF.

This sequence joins TRBV7-9 and TRBJ2-2, with 12 bases fitting TRBD1. This CDR3 region has 16 residues. The germline CDR1 and CDR2 sequences are SEHNR and FQNEAQ (reference sequence). The J segment lost 7 bases and the V segment lost 6 bases, leaving 9 bases of the junction unmatched. The CDR3 region has the DNA TGTGCCAGCAGTATTCCGGGACAGGGGGCGATCGGGGAGCTGTTTTTT. It specifies CASSIPGQGAIGELFF.

The chain links TRBV5-1 to TRBJ2-5, with D possibly being TRBD1 (5 bases). V was clipped by 0 bases and J by 3 bases, with 9 bases between them. CDR3 length: 14 residues. Germline V lookup: CDR1 SGHRS, CDR2 YFSETQ. This chain's CDR3 is CASSLGGVKETQYF. CDR3 DNA sequence: TGCGCCAGCAGCTTGGGGGGCGTAAAAGAGACCCAGTACTTC. Based on the CDR3 plus reference TRBV5-1 and TRBJ2-5, the full variable domain is KAGVTQTPRYLIKTRGQQVTLSCSPISGHRSVSWYQQTPGQGLQFLFEYFSETQRNKGNFPGRFSGRQFSNSRSEMNVSTLELGDSALYLCASSLGGVKETQYFGPGTRLLVL.

The rearrangement links TRBV6-6 to TRBJ2-1; no definite D call. Germline CDR1 is MNHNY and CDR2 is SVGAGI (reference sequence). CDR3 size: 16 residues. V was shortened by 2 bases and J by 0 bases, with 11 bases between the two germline ends. The CDR3 DNA is TGTGCCAGCAGTTACGGTGAGCCGAGCTCCTACAATGAGCAGTTCTTC. Translating gives CASSYGEPSSYNEQFF.

The J gene is TRBJ2-3, the V gene TRBV5-1; possible D gene TRBD1, 6 bases. Trimming removed 0 bases at V and 2 bases at J, with 13 bases between. The length of the CDR3 is 16 residues. CDR1 is SGHRS, CDR2 YFSETQ, per germline. The CDR3 sequence: CASSLALGANTDTQYF. DNA for the CDR3: TGCGCCAGCAGCTTGGCCCTGGGGGCAAACACAGATACGCAGTATTTT.

The chain couples TRBV2 to TRBJ1-4; the D is unclear. Deletions cut 6 bases from V and 4 bases from J, with 18 bases between. Germline CDR1 and CDR2: SNHLY and FYNNEI. CDR3 length: 16 residues. CDR3 nucleotides: TGTGCCAGCAGGGCCTGGTCCATCTCATTTAATGAAAAACTGTTTTTT. It specifies CASRAWSISFNEKLFF.

This clone was seen a few times. The chain has TRBV19 and TRBJ2-7; D not resolved. The CDR3 is 12 residues long. Germline V gives CDR1 LNHDA, CDR2 SQIVND (reference sequence). Trimming removed 1 base from V and 3 bases from J, with 4 bases in between. As DNA, the CDR3 is TGTGCCAGTAGTATAGCGGGCTACGAGCAGTACTTC. Translation gives CASSIAGYEQYF. The full variable domain, completed using reference TRBV19 and TRBJ2-7, is DGGITQSPKYLFRKEGQNVTLSCEQNLNHDAMYWYRQDPGQGLRLIYYSQIVNDFQKGDIAEGYSVSREKKESFPLTVTSAQKNPTAFYLCASSIAGYEQYFGPGTRLTVT.

CDR3 amino acids: CASSHESSRANTGELFF. The CDR3 bases are TGTGCCAGCAGCCACGAGAGCTCGAGGGCGAACACCGGGGAGCTGTTTTTT. The chain carries TRBV7-6 and TRBJ2-2; possible D gene TRBD2, 5 bases. Germline V gives CDR1 SGHVS, CDR2 FNYEAQ. There are 17 residues in the CDR3. V gave up 5 bases and J gave up 0 bases, with 16 bases separating them.

The chain recombines TRBV2 with TRBJ2-2; no firm D call. The germline V gene has CDR1 SNHLY and CDR2 FYNNEI. The ends were cut back, 6 bases at V and 6 bases at J, with 11 bases in the middle. The CDR3 totals 13 residues. The CDR3 region is CASRISEAGELFF. The DNA of the CDR3 is TGTGCCAGCAGGATCTCAGAGGCCGGGGAGCTGTTTTTT.

With respect to this clone: Other nucleotide sequences in the sample specify the same CDR3. J is TRBJ1-3 and V is TRBV6-5, with D tentatively TRBD1 (6 bases). Trimming shortened V by 6 bases and J by 4 bases, and 13 bases separated the two germline ends. The CDR3 spans 14 residues. The germline CDR1 and CDR2 sequences are MNHEY and SVGAGI. As DNA, the CDR3 is TGTGCCAGCAGCTCTACAGGGTCCGGAAACACCATATATTTT. Protein product: CASSSTGSGNTIYF.

This chain joins TRBV18 and TRBJ1-2; the D is unclear. CDR3 length equals 14 residues. Germline CDR1 KGHSH, CDR2 LQKENI. The V and J ends lost 3 bases and 4 bases respectively, with 12 bases between them. CDR3 DNA: TGTGCCAGCTCACCTCAGAGGAGGCTCTATGGCTACACCTTC. Protein sequence: CASSPQRRLYGYTF.

This chain links TRBV5-1 with TRBJ2-6; 10 bases map to TRBD2. The trim removed 0 bases at V and 4 bases at J, leaving 10 bases unmatched. The germline V gene encodes CDR1 SGHRS and CDR2 YFSETQ. The CDR3 contains 19 residues. CDR3 nucleotide sequence: TGCGCCAGCAGCTTGGCCTCACTAGCGGGATCGAGGGGGGCCAACGTCCTGACTTTC. Its protein is CASSLASLAGSRGANVLTF.

The rearrangement joins TRBV5-4 to TRBJ1-2; 8 positions agree with TRBD1. The V gene's germline CDR1 is SGHNT and CDR2 YYREEE (reference sequence). The CDR3 is 18 residues long. Unmatched junction bases numbered 14, after V lost 0 bases and J lost 4 bases. CDR3 nucleotides: TGTGCCAGCAGCTTGGATGTGGGACAGGCCCGAACCGGCTATGGCTACACCTTC. Protein: CASSLDVGQARTGYGYTF.

This clone was seen once. The chain combines TRBV7-2 with TRBJ1-1, with 9 bases aligning to TRBD1. CDR3 size: 13 residues. Trimming took 5 bases from V and 6 from J; bases not matched to a gene: 4. Germline values: CDR1 SGHTA, CDR2 FQGNSA. For the CDR3, the DNA is TGTGCCAGCAGCCCTGGGACAGGGCCTGAAGCTTTCTTT. It codes for CASSPGTGPEAFF.

This clone has a handful of counts. The chain links TRBV6-2 or TRBV6-3 to TRBJ2-7; D is unclear. This CDR3 has 12 residues. CDR1 is MNHEY, CDR2 SVGEGT, per germline. V was pared by 0 bases and J by 7 bases, with 7 bases between. This CDR3 reads CASSYSTQEQYF. CDR3 sequence (DNA): TGTGCCAGCAGTTACTCTACCCAGGAGCAGTACTTC.

The chain joins TRBV4-1 to TRBJ1-2; D uncertain. Germline V gene sequence: CDR1 MGHRA, CDR2 YSYEKL. The CDR3 runs 16 residues. V was pared by 0 bases and J by 1 base, with 12 bases between. DNA for the CDR3: TGCGCCAGCAGCCAAGACTGGGAGGCAGTTAACTATGGCTACACCTTC. This translates into CASSQDWEAVNYGYTF.

This rearrangement joins TRBV28 to TRBJ1-1, with a weak D call TRBD1 (6 bases). V lost 7 bases and J lost 1, with 7 bases in between. The CDR3 runs to 12 residues. CDR1 is MDHEN, CDR2 SYDVKM, per germline. CDR3 in amino acids: CASKGGNTEAFF. CDR3 sequence (DNA): TGTGCCAGCAAAGGGGGGAACACTGAAGCTTTCTTT.

The V and J genes are TRBV5-4 and TRBJ2-5; TRBD1 agrees at 10 bases. Germline V CDR1 and CDR2: SGHNT, YYREEE (reference sequence). CDR3 length: 16 amino acids. The V segment lost 0 bases and the J segment 6 bases; nucleotides outside the gene matches: 8. The CDR3 reads CASSLAWTGGAKTQYF. In nucleotides, the CDR3 is TGTGCCAGCAGCTTGGCCTGGACAGGGGGGGCGAAGACCCAGTACTTC.

A few counts support this clone. Written as DNA, the CDR3 is TGTGCCAGCAGCGTAGGTGGCAGCGGAAATGAAAAACTGTTTTTT. It specifies CASSVGGSGNEKLFF. V gene TRBV9 combines with J gene TRBJ1-4; D is ambiguous. The V gene lost 0 bases and the J gene lost 5 bases, with 11 bases spanning the gap. From germline, CDR1 is SGDLS and CDR2 YYNGEE. The CDR3 contains 15 residues. Complete variable domain (other parts from reference TRBV9 and TRBJ1-4): DSGVTQTPKHLITATGQRVTLRCSPRSGDLSVYWYQQSLDQGLQFLIQYYNGEERAKGNILERFSAQQFPDLHSELNLSSLELGDSALYFCASSVGGSGNEKLFFGSGTQLSVL.

The V call is TRBV2, the J call TRBJ2-1; D uncertain. V was clipped by 4 bases and J by 0 bases, with 10 bases between them. The CDR3 contains 15 residues. Germline V gene data show CDR1 as SNHLY and CDR2 as FYNNEI. CDR3: CASSARRTSYNEQFF. The CDR3 bases are TGTGCCAGCAGTGCGCGGCGTACCTCCTACAATGAGCAGTTCTTC.

The chain links TRBV4-1 to TRBJ2-7, with D perhaps TRBD1 (7 bases). This CDR3 is built from 14 residues. V lost 5 bases to trimming and J lost 3 bases, with 14 bases between them. CDR1 is MGHRA and CDR2 is YSYEKL in the germline V gene. As DNA, the CDR3 is TGCGCCAGCAGCGCCCGACAGGGACTCTACGAGCAGTACTTC. Translation: CASSARQGLYEQYF.

This clone has just a few counts. V gene TRBV2 combines with J gene TRBJ2-7; 14 bases agree with TRBD2. Trimming removed 7 bases from V and 6 bases from J; junction bases left unmatched: 8. CDR1 and CDR2 from the germline V gene are SNHLY and FYNNEI. There are 15 residues in the CDR3. The CDR3 protein is CASTDGLAGGSEQYF. The CDR3 DNA reads as TGTGCCAGCACGGACGGACTAGCGGGAGGATCCGAGCAGTACTTC.

This clone was counted a few times. V usage is TRBV7-9 and J usage is TRBJ1-1; D uncertain. V was trimmed by 3 bases and J by 7 bases, leaving 6 bases between them. CDR1 SEHNR and CDR2 FQNEAQ come from the germline V gene (reference sequence). The CDR3 has 11 amino acids. The CDR3 spells CASSFGGEAFF. In nucleotides, the CDR3 is TGTGCCAGCAGCTTCGGCGGTGAAGCTTTCTTT.

Worth noting for this clone: The same CDR3 arises from other DNA sequences in this sample as well. This chain connects TRBV5-1 to TRBJ2-3; D might be TRBD2 (5 bases). CDR1 and CDR2 (germline): SGHRS, YFSETQ. The CDR3 runs to 14 residues. With 1 base removed from V and 2 bases from J, the gap between germline ends came to 8 bases. The CDR3 DNA is TGCGCCAGCAGCTTGTTGGGAGACACAGATACGCAGTATTTT. Its protein is CASSLLGDTDTQYF.

V is TRBV7-2 and J is TRBJ2-7; TRBD1 might be the D (6 bases). The CDR3 extends over 14 amino acids. Germline V gene sequence: CDR1 SGHTA, CDR2 FQGNSA. Trimming removed 5 bases from V and 2 bases from J, with 13 bases in between. The CDR3 DNA reads TGTGCCAGCAGCCTTCAGACAGGACCCTACGAGCAGTACTTC. Protein product: CASSLQTGPYEQYF.

The sample holds a few counts of this clone. The chain joins TRBV10-3 to TRBJ1-1, with a possible D match to TRBD1 (6 bases). Trimming shortened V by 4 bases and J by 1 base, and 10 bases separated the two germline ends. Looked up from germline, CDR1 is ENHRY and CDR2 is SYGVKD. This CDR3 comprises 14 residues. CDR3 DNA sequence: TGTGCCATCAGTGCAGGGGCTACGAACACTGAAGCTTTCTTT. It translates to CAISAGATNTEAFF.

The chain employs TRBV11-2 and TRBJ1-3; tentative D call: TRBD1 (5 bases). The CDR3 contains 16 residues. Germline CDR1 is SGHAT and CDR2 is FQNNGV. V shed 3 bases and J shed 2 bases, with 14 bases lying between them. The CDR3 sequence is CASSLEGNSAGNTIYF. DNA of the CDR3: TGTGCCAGCAGCTTGGAGGGGAATTCGGCTGGAAACACCATATATTTT.

This clone has more than one count but fewer than ten. The chain is built from TRBV13 and TRBJ1-5; D possibly corresponds to TRBD1 (6 bases). Germline CDR1 reads PRHDT; CDR2 reads FYEKMQ (reference sequence). Trimming shortened V by 2 bases and J by 2 bases, and 13 bases separated the two germline ends. The CDR3 has 16 amino acids. The chain's CDR3 is CASSLSRGTGNQPQHF. The CDR3, as DNA: TGTGCCAGCAGCTTATCAAGGGGGACGGGCAATCAGCCCCAGCATTTT.

V and J are TRBV28 and TRBJ1-1, with TRBD1 matching over 9 bases. The V gene end was trimmed by 2 bases and the J gene end by 11 bases; junction bases not matched to a gene: 6. The CDR3 loop spans 13 amino acids. The germline V gene encodes CDR1 MDHEN and CDR2 SYDVKM. Here the CDR3 DNA reads TGTGCCAGCAGTTTAGCGGGGACAGGGCACGCTTTCTTT. It specifies CASSLAGTGHAFF.